Below, 17 T cell receptor beta chains from the same sample are listed, as sequenced in a study of somatic mutations in cytotoxic T cells in rheumatoid arthritis. This table comes from immunoSEQ multiplex PCR, and its TCRdb copy is limited to in-frame clones, with some not included. The repertoire holds around 6,000 clones, with approximately 80% as singletons. Sequences were obtained from CD8+ T cells sorted from blood. These TCRs come from an adult with rheumatoid arthritis.

The rearrangement joins TRBV7-9 to TRBJ2-1; the match to TRBD2 covers 8 bases. Unmatched junction bases numbered 2, after V lost 1 base and J lost 12 bases. This CDR3 region has 12 residues. CDR1 is SEHNR and CDR2 is FQNEAQ in the germline V gene (reference sequence). This CDR3 is CASSLDGRAQFF. CDR3 bases: TGTGCCAGCAGCTTAGACGGGAGGGCGCAGTTCTTC.

This rearrangement joins TRBV23-1 to TRBJ2-1; TRBD2 might be the D (5 bases). Being an ORF, TRBV23-1 has a function that is uncertain. V was cut by 0 bases and J by 6 bases, with 27 bases left in between. This CDR3 region has 20 residues. The CDR3 nucleotides read TGCGCCAGCAGTCAATCGAAAAGTCCTCTAGCTTGGAGTGTCGGCAATGAGCAGTTCTTC. Protein sequence: CASSQSKSPLAWSVGNEQFF.

The chain has TRBV7-9 and TRBJ2-3, with 8 bases that match TRBD2. The CDR3 totals 15 residues. The germline gives CDR1 SEHNR, CDR2 FQNEAQ (reference sequence). The J segment lost 2 bases and the V segment lost 11 bases, leaving 12 bases of the junction unmatched. CDR3 amino acids: CAQHIAGINTDTQYF. CDR3 sequence (DNA): TGTGCCCAACATATAGCGGGAATAAACACAGATACGCAGTATTTT.

The genes are TRBV27 and TRBJ2-7; 10 bases align to TRBD2. From germline, CDR1 is MNHEY and CDR2 SMNVEV (reference sequence). Trimming took 4 bases from V and 3 from J; bases not matched to a gene: 3. There are 14 residues in the CDR3. The CDR3 loop reads CASSYGTSDYEQYF. CDR3 in DNA: TGTGCCAGCAGTTACGGGACTAGCGACTACGAGCAGTACTTC.

The chain joins TRBV5-4 to TRBJ2-7; D assignment may be TRBD1 or TRBD2 (5 bases each). Trimming cost V 1 base and J 3 bases, with 11 bases left between them. The CDR3 covers 14 residues. Germline assignment: CDR1 SGHNT and CDR2 YYREEE (reference sequence). As DNA, the CDR3 is TGTGCCAGCAGCTTGAAGGGGACGGTCTACGAGCAGTACTTC. It is translated as CASSLKGTVYEQYF.

The count of this clone is one. The chain has TRBV19 and TRBJ1-1; weak D call: TRBD1 (5 bases). The CDR3 length is 12 residues. Trimming left V 5 bases short and J 4 bases short, with 8 bases between. CDR1 is LNHDA and CDR2 is SQIVND in the germline V gene (reference sequence). The CDR3 DNA sequence: TGTGCCAGTAGTCCCCAGGGCACTGAAGCTTTCTTT. This gives the protein CASSPQGTEAFF.

The chain links TRBV7-2 to TRBJ1-4, with a tentative D call TRBD1 (5 bases). CDR3 length: 17 residues. CDR1 and CDR2 (germline): SGHTA, FQGNSA. V dropped 5 bases and J dropped 7 bases, with 23 bases sitting between them. CDR3 nucleotide sequence: TGTGCCAGCAGCGAGACGTTCCCCGGGGCAGGTCTTGAAAAACTGTTTTTT. Translation: CASSETFPGAGLEKLFF.

The chain is built from TRBV28 and TRBJ2-7, with 13 bases lining up with TRBD2. CDR3 length equals 14 residues. Germline CDR1 and CDR2: MDHEN and SYDVKM. Losses at the gene ends were 5 bases for V and 5 bases for J; bases not matched to a gene: 3. CDR3 region: CASSGLAGADEQYF. In nucleotides, the CDR3 is TGTGCCAGCAGTGGACTAGCGGGGGCCGACGAGCAGTACTTC.

The V gene is TRBV6-1, the J gene TRBJ1-6; no reliable D call. V was cut by 6 bases and J by 13 bases, with 19 bases left in between. This CDR3 is 14 amino acids long. The germline V gene has CDR1 MNHNS and CDR2 SASEGT. The CDR3 nucleotides read TGTGCCAGCAGCGACGGTGGGGAAAATCAGCCCCTCCACTTT. It codes for CASSDGGENQPLHF.

The chain couples TRBV4-2 to TRBJ2-1, with D possibly TRBD2 on 5 matching bases. Germline V lookup: CDR1 LGHNA, CDR2 YNFKEQ. This CDR3 contains 16 residues. With 0 bases removed from V and 0 bases from J, the gap between germline ends came to 9 bases. In DNA, the CDR3 is TGTGCCAGCAGCCAAGATCAAACTAGCTCCTACAATGAGCAGTTCTTC. Protein product: CASSQDQTSSYNEQFF.

This clone appeared a few times. J is TRBJ2-2 and V is TRBV28; D is perhaps TRBD1 (5 bases). Germline V gene lookup returns CDR1 MDHEN and CDR2 SYDVKM. The CDR3 covers 15 residues. Trimming left V 3 bases short and J 4 bases short, with 12 bases between. In DNA form, the CDR3 reads TGTGCCAGCAGTTTCTCGACAGATGTCACCGGGGAGCTGTTTTTT. Translating gives CASSFSTDVTGELFF.

This chain uses TRBV4-3 with TRBJ2-5, with D possibly being TRBD1 or TRBD2 (5 bases each). The CDR3 runs to 14 residues. V shed 1 base and J shed 11 bases, with 17 bases lying between them. CDR1 LGHNA and CDR2 YSLEER come from the germline V gene. This CDR3 is CASSQGDVGSWQYF. The DNA of the CDR3 is TGCGCCAGCAGCCAAGGGGACGTGGGTTCATGGCAGTACTTC.

Written as DNA, the CDR3 is TGTGCCAGCAGTTGGGGCGGGAGGGCCACAGATACGCAGTATTTT. Amino acids: CASSWGGRATDTQYF. This rearrangement joins TRBV6-5 to TRBJ2-3, with 9 nucleotides matching TRBD2. Germline CDR1 reads MNHEY; CDR2 reads SVGAGI. The CDR3 runs 15 residues. The trim removed 4 bases at V and 2 bases at J, leaving 4 bases unmatched.

This clone is judged large (0.1 to 1%). The CDR3 DNA is TGTGCCAGCAGCCCTCTAGCGGGAGGTGGTACCGGGGAGCTGTTTTTT. This encodes CASSPLAGGGTGELFF. The V gene is TRBV6-4, the J gene TRBJ2-2; 11 bases are shared with TRBD2. The CDR3 loop spans 16 amino acids. The V and J ends lost 6 bases and 5 bases, in that order; junction bases with no gene match: 8. CDR1 is MRHNA, CDR2 SNTAGT, per germline.

The chain is built from TRBV10-1 and TRBJ1-1; D unclear. Per the germline V gene, CDR1 is WNHNN and CDR2 is SYGVQD (reference sequence). CDR3 length equals 14 residues. Deletions cut 3 bases from V and 0 bases from J, with 8 bases between. The CDR3 spells CASSDGSLNTEAFF. CDR3 sequence (DNA): TGCGCCAGCAGTGATGGTTCGTTGAACACTGAAGCTTTCTTT.

The rearrangement uses TRBV27 and TRBJ1-6, with a tentative D call TRBD1 (5 bases). V shed 5 bases and J shed 4 bases, with 18 bases lying between them. The CDR3 runs to 17 residues. Germline CDR1 is MNHEY and CDR2 is SMNVEV (reference sequence). Here the CDR3 DNA reads TGTGCCAGCAGTCCTCGGGGGGTTAGAAATTATAATTCACCCCTCCACTTT. As protein: CASSPRGVRNYNSPLHF.

This clone showed up just once. The chain combines TRBV27 with TRBJ1-2; weak D call: TRBD1 (6 bases). V lost 5 bases to trimming and J lost 4 bases, with 17 bases between them. Germline CDR1 and CDR2: MNHEY and SMNVEV (reference sequence). The CDR3 spans 15 residues. CDR3 region: CASSPSLGTLYGYTF. The CDR3 nucleotides read TGTGCCAGCAGTCCTAGCCTTGGGACACTCTATGGCTACACCTTC.